A selection of T cell receptor beta chains follows, all from one sample in a study of CD8 T cells in ankylosing spondylitis. TCRdb redid the calling of the 5' RACE reads with MiXCR, one entry per CDR3 protein. This sample carries 39,000 or so distinct CDR3 sequences, less than 4% of them seen once, and the ten largest clones take roughly 2.8%. The source material was blood, either unsorted or a sorted T cell fraction (not recorded which). These receptor sequences come from a male donor with ankylosing spondylitis or in good health (not recorded which). CDR3s include the opening cysteine and the closing phenylalanine or tryptophan. The D gene is left open where the match is weak. Rows give clone size only sometimes, using once, few, many, or a class for an expanded clone.

D	V	J	size	CDR3	DNA
-	TRBV9	TRBJ2-3	many	CASSPNAAGLFGTQYF	TGTGCCAGCAGCCCCAACGCCGCGGGGCTTTTTGGTACGCAGTATTTT
-	TRBV9	TRBJ2-1	many	CASSVGAASYVSYNEQFF	TGTGCCAGCAGCGTAGGGGCAGCCAGTTATGTCTCCTACAATGAGCAGTTCTTC
TRBD1	TRBV9	TRBJ2-3	many	CASSVGPGGDTQYF	TGTGCCAGCAGCGTCGGCCCAGGGGGAGATACGCAGTATTTT
TRBD2	TRBV9	TRBJ2-1	many	CASSVAFGTGGGEVNNEQFF	TGTGCCAGCAGCGTAGCCTTTGGTACGGGCGGGGGAGAAGTGAACAATGAGCAGTTCTTC
TRBD2	TRBV9	TRBJ2-3	many	CASSATTSGRTDTQYF	TGTGCCAGCAGCGCGACAACTAGCGGGAGGACAGATACGCAGTATTTT
TRBD2	TRBV9	TRBJ2-1	-	CASSVGGGGAGGEQFF	TGTGCCAGCAGCGTGGGTGGCGGGGGGGCCGGGGGTGAGCAGTTCTTC
TRBD2	TRBV9	TRBJ2-5	many	CASSVGSAGETQYF	TGTGCCAGCAGCGTAGGCTCAGCGGGGGAGACCCAGTACTTC
-	TRBV9	TRBJ1-1	many	CASSVAQGGEAFF	TGTGCCAGCAGCGTAGCCCAGGGTGGGGAAGCTTTCTTT
TRBD2	TRBV9	TRBJ2-3	many	CASGPGLAGGWADTQYF	TGTGCCAGCGGCCCCGGGCTAGCGGGGGGATGGGCAGATACGCAGTATTTT
-	TRBV9	TRBJ2-3	many	CASSRDSPSTDTQYF	TGTGCCAGCAGCAGAGACAGCCCTAGCACAGATACGCAGTATTTT
-	TRBV9	TRBJ2-5	many	CASSEQGRETQYF	TGTGCCAGCAGCGAACAGGGGAGGGAGACCCAGTACTTC
-	TRBV9	TRBJ2-5	many	CASSVGGGGETQYF	TGTGCCAGCAGCGTAGGTGGAGGCGGGGAGACCCAGTACTTC
TRBD1	TRBV9	TRBJ2-3	many	CASSVTPGQGITDTQYF	TGTGCCAGCAGCGTAACTCCGGGACAGGGGATCACAGATACGCAGTATTTT
TRBD1	TRBV9	TRBJ2-3	many	CASSVVGQGTDTQYF	TGTGCCAGCAGCGTAGTGGGACAGGGCACAGATACGCAGTATTTT
TRBD1	TRBV9	TRBJ2-5	few	CASSPDRGGSETHYF	TGTGCCAGCAGCCCGGACAGGGGAGGGTCAGAGACCCATTACTTC
TRBD2	TRBV9	TRBJ2-2	many	CASRLAGGAGELFF	TGTGCCAGCAGGCTAGCGGGGGGTGCCGGGGAGCTGTTTTTT
TRBD1	TRBV9	TRBJ2-5	many	CASSVGTGRETQYF	TGTGCCAGCAGCGTAGGGACAGGGAGGGAGACCCAGTACTTC
TRBD2	TRBV9	TRBJ2-2	many	CASSGRGLGNTGELFF	TGTGCCAGCAGCGGACGGGGACTAGGGAACACCGGGGAGCTGTTTTTT